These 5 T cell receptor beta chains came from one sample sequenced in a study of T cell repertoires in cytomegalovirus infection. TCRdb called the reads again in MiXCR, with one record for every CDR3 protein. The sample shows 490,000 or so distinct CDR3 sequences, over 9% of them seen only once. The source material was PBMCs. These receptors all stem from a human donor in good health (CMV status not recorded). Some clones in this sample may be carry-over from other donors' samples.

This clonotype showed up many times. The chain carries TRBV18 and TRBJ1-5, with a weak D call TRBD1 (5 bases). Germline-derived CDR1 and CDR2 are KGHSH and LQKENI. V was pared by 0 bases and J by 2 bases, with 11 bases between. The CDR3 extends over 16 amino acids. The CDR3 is CASSPPSGGGNQPQHF. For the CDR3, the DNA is TGTGCCAGCTCACCACCGAGCGGGGGAGGCAATCAGCCCCAGCATTTT.

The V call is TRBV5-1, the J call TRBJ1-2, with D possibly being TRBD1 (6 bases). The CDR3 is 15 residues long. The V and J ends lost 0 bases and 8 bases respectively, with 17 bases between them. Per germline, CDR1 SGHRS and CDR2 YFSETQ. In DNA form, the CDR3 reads TGCGCCAGCAGCTTGGTTGCAGGGGCGAAGGAGGGCTACACCTTC. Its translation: CASSLVAGAKEGYTF.

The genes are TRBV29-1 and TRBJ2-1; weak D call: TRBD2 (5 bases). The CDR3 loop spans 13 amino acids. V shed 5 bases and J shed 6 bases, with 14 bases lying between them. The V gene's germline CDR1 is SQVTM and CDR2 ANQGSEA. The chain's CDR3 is CSVRRGPGNEQFF. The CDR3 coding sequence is TGCAGCGTTAGAAGAGGGCCCGGCAATGAGCAGTTCTTC.

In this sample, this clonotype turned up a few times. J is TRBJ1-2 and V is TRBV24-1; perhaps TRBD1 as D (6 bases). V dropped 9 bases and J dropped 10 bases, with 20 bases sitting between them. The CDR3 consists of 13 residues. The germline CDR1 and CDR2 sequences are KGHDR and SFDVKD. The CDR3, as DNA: TGTGCCACCCGCTCTGGGGGGCGTACCGTCTACACCTTC. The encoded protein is CATRSGGRTVYTF.

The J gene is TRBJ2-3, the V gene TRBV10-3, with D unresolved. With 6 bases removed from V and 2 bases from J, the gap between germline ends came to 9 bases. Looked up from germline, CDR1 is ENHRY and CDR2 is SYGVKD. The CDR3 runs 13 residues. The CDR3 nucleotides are TGTGCCATCAGCGTTGACCTCACAGATACGCAGTATTTT. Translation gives CAISVDLTDTQYF.